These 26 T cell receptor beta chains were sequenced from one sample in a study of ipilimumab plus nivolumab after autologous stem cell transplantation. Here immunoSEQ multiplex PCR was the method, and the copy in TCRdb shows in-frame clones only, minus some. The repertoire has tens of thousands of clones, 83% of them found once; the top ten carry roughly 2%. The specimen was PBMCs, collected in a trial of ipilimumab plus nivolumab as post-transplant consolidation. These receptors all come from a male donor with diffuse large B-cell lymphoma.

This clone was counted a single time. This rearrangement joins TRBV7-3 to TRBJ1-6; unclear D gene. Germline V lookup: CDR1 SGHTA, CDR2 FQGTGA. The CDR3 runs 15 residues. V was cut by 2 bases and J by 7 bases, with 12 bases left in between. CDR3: CASSLASPENSPLHF. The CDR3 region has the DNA TGTGCCAGCAGCTTAGCGTCGCCAGAGAATTCACCCCTCCACTTT.

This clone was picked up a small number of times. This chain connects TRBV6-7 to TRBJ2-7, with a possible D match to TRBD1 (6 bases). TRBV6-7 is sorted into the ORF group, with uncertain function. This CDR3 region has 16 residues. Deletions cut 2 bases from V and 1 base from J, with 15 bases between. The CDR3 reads CASSYPDSRGSYEQYF. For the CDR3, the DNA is TGTGCCAGCAGTTACCCGGATTCCAGGGGTTCCTACGAGCAGTACTTC.

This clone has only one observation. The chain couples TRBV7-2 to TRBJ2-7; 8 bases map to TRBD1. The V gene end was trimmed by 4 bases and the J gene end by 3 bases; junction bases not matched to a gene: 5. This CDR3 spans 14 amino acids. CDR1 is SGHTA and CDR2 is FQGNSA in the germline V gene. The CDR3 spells CASSSPGQGYEQYF. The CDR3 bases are TGTGCCAGCAGCTCCCCCGGACAGGGCTACGAGCAGTACTTC.

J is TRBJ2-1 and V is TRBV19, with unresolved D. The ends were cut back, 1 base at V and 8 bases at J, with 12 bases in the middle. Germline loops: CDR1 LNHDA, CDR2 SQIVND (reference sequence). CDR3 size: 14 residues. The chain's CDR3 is CASSIGVSGYEQFF. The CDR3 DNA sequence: TGTGCCAGTAGTATAGGAGTTTCTGGGTATGAGCAGTTCTTC.

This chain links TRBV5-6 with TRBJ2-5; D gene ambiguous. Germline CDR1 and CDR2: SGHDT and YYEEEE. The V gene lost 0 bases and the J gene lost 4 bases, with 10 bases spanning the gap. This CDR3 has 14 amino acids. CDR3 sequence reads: CASSLVVGRETQYF. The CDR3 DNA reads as TGTGCCAGCAGCTTGGTAGTGGGTAGAGAGACCCAGTACTTC.

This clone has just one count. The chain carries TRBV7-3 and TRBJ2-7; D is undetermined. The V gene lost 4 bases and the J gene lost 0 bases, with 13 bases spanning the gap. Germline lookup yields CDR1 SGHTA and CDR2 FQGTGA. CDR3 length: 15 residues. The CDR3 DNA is TGTGCCAGCAGCTACCGCCCTTCGGACTCCTACGAGCAGTACTTC. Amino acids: CASSYRPSDSYEQYF.

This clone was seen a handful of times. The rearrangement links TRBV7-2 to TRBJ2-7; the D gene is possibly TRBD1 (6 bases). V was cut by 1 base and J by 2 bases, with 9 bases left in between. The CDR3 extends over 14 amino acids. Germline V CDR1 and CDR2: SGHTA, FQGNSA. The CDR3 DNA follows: TGTGCCAGCAGCTTAGACAGGGCGACCTACGAGCAGTACTTC. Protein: CASSLDRATYEQYF. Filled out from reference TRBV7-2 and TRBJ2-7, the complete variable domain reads GAGVSQSPSNKVTEKGKDVELRCDPISGHTALYWYRQSLGQGLEFLIYFQGNSAPDKSGLPSDRFSAERTGGSVSTLTIQRTQQEDSAVYLCASSLDRATYEQYFGPGTRLTVT.

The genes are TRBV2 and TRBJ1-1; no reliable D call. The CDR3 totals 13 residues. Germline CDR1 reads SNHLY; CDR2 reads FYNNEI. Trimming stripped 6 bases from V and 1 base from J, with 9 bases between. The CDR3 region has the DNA TGTGCCAGCAGGCCCACTCCGAACACTGAAGCTTTCTTT. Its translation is CASRPTPNTEAFF.

The CDR3 DNA is TGTGCCAGCACCGGACTAGCGGGGGTTCAAGAGACCCAGTACTTC. Translating gives CASTGLAGVQETQYF. This chain connects TRBV2 to TRBJ2-5, with 13 bases lining up with TRBD2. Trimming cost V 7 bases and J 2 bases; bases outside gene matches: 4. CDR1 and CDR2 from the germline V gene are SNHLY and FYNNEI. This CDR3 region has 15 residues.

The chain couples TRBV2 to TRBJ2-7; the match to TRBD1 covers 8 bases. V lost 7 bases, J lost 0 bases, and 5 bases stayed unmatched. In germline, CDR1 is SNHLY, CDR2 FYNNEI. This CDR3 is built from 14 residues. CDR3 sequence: CASNRQGSSYEQYF. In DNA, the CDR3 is TGTGCCAGCAACCGACAGGGGAGCTCCTACGAGCAGTACTTC.

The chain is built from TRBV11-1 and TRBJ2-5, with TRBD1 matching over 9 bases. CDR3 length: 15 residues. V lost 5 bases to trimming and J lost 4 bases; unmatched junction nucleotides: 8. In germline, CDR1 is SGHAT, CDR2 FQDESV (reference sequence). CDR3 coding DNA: TGTGCCAGCAGCCCGAGGACAGGGGAACGAGAGACCCAGTACTTC. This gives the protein CASSPRTGERETQYF.

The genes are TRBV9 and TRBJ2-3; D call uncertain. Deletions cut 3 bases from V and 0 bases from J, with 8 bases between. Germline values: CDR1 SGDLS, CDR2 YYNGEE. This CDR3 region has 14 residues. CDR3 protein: CASSGLGSTDTQYF. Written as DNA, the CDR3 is TGTGCCAGCAGCGGACTTGGAAGCACAGATACGCAGTATTTT.

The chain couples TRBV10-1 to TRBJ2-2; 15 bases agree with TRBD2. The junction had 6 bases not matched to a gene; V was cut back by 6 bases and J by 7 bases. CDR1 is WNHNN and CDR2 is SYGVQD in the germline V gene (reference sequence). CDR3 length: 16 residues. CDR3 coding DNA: TGCGCCAGCAGCTGGACTAGCGGGGGGGCCGGCGGGGAGCTGTTTTTT. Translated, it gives CASSWTSGGAGGELFF.

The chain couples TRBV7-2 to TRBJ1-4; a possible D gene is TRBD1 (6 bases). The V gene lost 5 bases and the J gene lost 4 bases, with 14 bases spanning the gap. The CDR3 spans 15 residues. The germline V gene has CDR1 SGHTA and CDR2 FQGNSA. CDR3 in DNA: TGTGCCAGCAGCCCGCAGGGGCATGATAATGAAAAACTGTTTTTT. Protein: CASSPQGHDNEKLFF.

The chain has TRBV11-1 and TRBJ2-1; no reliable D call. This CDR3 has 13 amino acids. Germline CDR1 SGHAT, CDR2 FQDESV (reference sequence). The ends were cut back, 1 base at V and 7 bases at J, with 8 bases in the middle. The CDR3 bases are TGTGCCAGCAGCTTAGGAAGGGTGAATGAGCAGTTCTTC. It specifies CASSLGRVNEQFF.

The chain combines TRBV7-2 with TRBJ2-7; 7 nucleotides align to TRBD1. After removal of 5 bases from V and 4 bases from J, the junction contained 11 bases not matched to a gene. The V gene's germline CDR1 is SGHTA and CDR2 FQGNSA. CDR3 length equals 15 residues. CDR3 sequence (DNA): TGTGCCAGCAGCCTAAGGGGACAGCAAAAATACGAGCAGTACTTC. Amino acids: CASSLRGQQKYEQYF.

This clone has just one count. CDR3 loop: CASRPGQGVLTEAFF. The CDR3 DNA is TGTGCCAGTAGGCCGGGACAGGGGGTCCTAACTGAAGCTTTCTTT. V is TRBV19 and J is TRBJ1-1, with 11 nucleotides matching TRBD1. Germline V CDR1 and CDR2: LNHDA, SQIVND (reference sequence). V was pared by 6 bases and J by 5 bases, with 8 bases of the junction left unmatched. The CDR3 covers 15 residues.

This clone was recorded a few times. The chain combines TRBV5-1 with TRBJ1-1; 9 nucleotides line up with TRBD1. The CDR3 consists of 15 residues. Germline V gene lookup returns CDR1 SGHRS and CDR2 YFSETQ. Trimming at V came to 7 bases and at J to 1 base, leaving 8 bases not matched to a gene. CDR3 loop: CASSRDRGANTEAFF. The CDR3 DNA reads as TGCGCCAGCTCAAGAGACAGGGGGGCGAACACTGAAGCTTTCTTT.

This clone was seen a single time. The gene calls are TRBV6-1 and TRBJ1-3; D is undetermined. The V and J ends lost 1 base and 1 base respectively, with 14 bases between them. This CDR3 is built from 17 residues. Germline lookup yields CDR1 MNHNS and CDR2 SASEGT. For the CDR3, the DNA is TGTGCCAGCAGTGAAGGCCGGGTTAACTGGTCTGGAAACACCATATATTTT. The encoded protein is CASSEGRVNWSGNTIYF.

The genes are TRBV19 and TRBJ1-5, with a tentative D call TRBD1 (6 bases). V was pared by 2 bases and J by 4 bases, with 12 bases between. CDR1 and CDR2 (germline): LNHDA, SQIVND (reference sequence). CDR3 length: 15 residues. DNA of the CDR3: TGTGCCAGTAGTATAACAGGGTTGAGAAATCAGCCCCAGCATTTT. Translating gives CASSITGLRNQPQHF.

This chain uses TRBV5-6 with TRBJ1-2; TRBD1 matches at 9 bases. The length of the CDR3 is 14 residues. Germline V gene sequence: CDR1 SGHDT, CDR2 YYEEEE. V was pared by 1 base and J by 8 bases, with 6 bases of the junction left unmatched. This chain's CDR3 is CASSLRQGVGGYTF. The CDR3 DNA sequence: TGTGCCAGCAGCTTGAGACAGGGGGTAGGCGGCTACACCTTC.

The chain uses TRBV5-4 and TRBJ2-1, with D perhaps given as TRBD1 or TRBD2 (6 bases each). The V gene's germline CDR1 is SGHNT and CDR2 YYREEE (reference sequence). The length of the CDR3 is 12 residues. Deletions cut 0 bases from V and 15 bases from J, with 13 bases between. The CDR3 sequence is CASSLEGGRRFF. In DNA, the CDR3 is TGTGCCAGCAGCTTGGAAGGGGGGCGACGGTTCTTC.

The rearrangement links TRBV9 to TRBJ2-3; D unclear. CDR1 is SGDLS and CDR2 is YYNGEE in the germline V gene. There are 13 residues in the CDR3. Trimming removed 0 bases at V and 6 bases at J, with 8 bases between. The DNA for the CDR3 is TGTGCCAGCAGCGTAGATCGTGGTGATACGCAGTATTTT. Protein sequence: CASSVDRGDTQYF.

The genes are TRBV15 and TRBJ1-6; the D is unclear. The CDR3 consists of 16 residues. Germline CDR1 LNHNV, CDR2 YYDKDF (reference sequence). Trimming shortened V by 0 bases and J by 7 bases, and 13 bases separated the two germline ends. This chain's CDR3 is CATSRDIGQRNSPLHF. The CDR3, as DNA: TGTGCCACCAGCAGAGATATTGGGCAAAGAAATTCACCCCTCCACTTT. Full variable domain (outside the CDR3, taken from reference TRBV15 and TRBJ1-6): DAMVIQNPRYQVTQFGKPVTLSCSQTLNHNVMYWYQQKSSQAPKLLFHYYDKDFNNEADTPDNFQSRRPNTSFCFLDIRSPGLGDTAMYLCATSRDIGQRNSPLHFGNGTRLTVT.

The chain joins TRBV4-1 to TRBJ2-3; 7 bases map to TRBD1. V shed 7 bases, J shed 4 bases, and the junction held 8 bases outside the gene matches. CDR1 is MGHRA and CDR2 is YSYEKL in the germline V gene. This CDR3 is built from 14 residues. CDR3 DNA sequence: TGCGCCAGCACCCGGGACAGCGGCGCAGATACGCAGTATTTT. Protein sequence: CASTRDSGADTQYF.

CDR3 bases: TGCGCCAGCATTAGCGGGGTCGACACAGATACGCAGTATTTT. Encoded protein: CASISGVDTDTQYF. The chain uses TRBV5-1 and TRBJ2-3, with 8 bases identical to TRBD2. In germline, CDR1 is SGHRS, CDR2 YFSETQ. V trimming: 6 bases; J trimming: 2 bases; junction bases outside the gene matches: 5. CDR3 length: 14 amino acids.